This passage covers 9 T cell receptor beta chains from one sample sequenced in a study of blood T cell repertoires in COVID-19. Data came from immunoSEQ multiplex PCR; TCRdb stores just in-frame clones and leaves some out. The sample yields roughly 45,000 clones, roughly 87% seen once. Sequencing was performed on peripheral blood. All receptors come from a man between 60 and 75 years old with active COVID-19.

This chain links TRBV7-3 with TRBJ2-5, with 7 bases lining up with TRBD1. The CDR3 contains 14 residues. V shed 0 bases and J 8 bases; nucleotides not matched to a gene: 6. Per the germline V gene, CDR1 is SGHTA and CDR2 is FQGTGA. The CDR3 sequence: CASSLTKSGGTQYF. The CDR3 region has the DNA TGTGCCAGCAGCTTAACTAAGTCAGGGGGAACCCAGTACTTC.

The chain employs TRBV4-2 and TRBJ2-1, with 12 positions matching TRBD1. The V and J ends lost 3 bases and 8 bases, in that order; junction bases with no gene match: 11. The CDR3 consists of 17 residues. Germline V lookup: CDR1 LGHNA, CDR2 YNFKEQ. The CDR3 DNA reads as TGTGCCAGCAGCCATACCCCGGGACAGGGGGCTTGGGATGAGCAGTTCTTC. It is translated as CASSHTPGQGAWDEQFF.

This sequence joins TRBV19 and TRBJ1-3; the D is unclear. Germline lookup yields CDR1 LNHDA and CDR2 SQIVND (reference sequence). V was pared by 5 bases and J by 0 bases, with 5 bases between. This CDR3 region has 13 residues. This chain's CDR3 is CASSGHSGNTIYF. CDR3 nucleotides: TGTGCCAGTAGTGGCCACTCTGGAAACACCATATATTTT.

This chain connects TRBV2 to TRBJ2-7; 11 nucleotides match TRBD1. Germline V gene data show CDR1 as SNHLY and CDR2 as FYNNEI. V lost 3 bases to trimming and J lost 7 bases; unmatched junction nucleotides: 5. The CDR3 is 14 amino acids. CDR3 sequence (DNA): TGTGCCAGCAGTGATGGACAGGGGGCCGGGGAGCAGTACTTC. This gives the protein CASSDGQGAGEQYF.

The V gene is TRBV19, the J gene TRBJ1-5, with 8 bases identical to TRBD1. Unmatched junction bases numbered 8, after V lost 7 bases and J lost 3 bases. The CDR3 sequence is 15 residues long. Germline CDR1 is LNHDA and CDR2 is SQIVND (reference sequence). The CDR3 DNA reads TGTGCCAGTAAAGGGACAGGCCTACCCAATCAGCCCCAGCATTTT. Residues: CASKGTGLPNQPQHF.

This clone was observed a few times. The chain has TRBV5-1 and TRBJ1-3; D uncertain. The CDR3 has 17 amino acids. In germline, CDR1 is SGHRS, CDR2 YFSETQ. V was trimmed by 0 bases and J by 4 bases, leaving 17 bases between them. The CDR3 spells CASSLVSENYPGNTIYF. For the CDR3, the DNA is TGCGCCAGCAGCTTGGTCTCGGAGAACTACCCCGGAAACACCATATATTTT. Drawing the rest from reference TRBV5-1 and TRBJ1-3, the complete variable domain is KAGVTQTPRYLIKTRGQQVTLSCSPISGHRSVSWYQQTPGQGLQFLFEYFSETQRNKGNFPGRFSGRQFSNSRSEMNVSTLELGDSALYLCASSLVSENYPGNTIYFGEGSWLTVV.

V usage is TRBV7-8 and J usage is TRBJ2-4, with a weak D call TRBD2 (7 bases). The CDR3 contains 16 residues. V was clipped by 5 bases and J by 0 bases, with 14 bases between them. CDR1 SGHVS and CDR2 FQNEAQ come from the germline V gene. The CDR3 DNA sequence: TGTGCCAGCAGCCTCGCGGGGGCGGTAGCCAAAAACATTCAGTACTTC. Translated: CASSLAGAVAKNIQYF.

The genes are TRBV30 and TRBJ1-1; tentative D call: TRBD1 (5 bases). V lost 5 bases, J lost 0 bases, and 10 bases lay in between. Germline V gene sequence: CDR1 GTSNPN, CDR2 SVGIG (reference sequence). The CDR3 spans 13 residues. CDR3 protein: CAWSTGLNTEAFF. Written as DNA, the CDR3 is TGTGCCTGGTCCACAGGTTTGAACACTGAAGCTTTCTTT.

J is TRBJ2-5 and V is TRBV11-2; 8 bases map to TRBD2. Per the germline V gene, CDR1 is SGHAT and CDR2 is FQNNGV. The CDR3 is 15 residues long. V gave up 5 bases and J gave up 1 base; unmatched junction bases: 6. As DNA, the CDR3 is TGTGCCAGCAGCCGTAGCGGGACCCCCCAAGAGACCCAGTACTTC. It yields the protein CASSRSGTPQETQYF.